This TCR beta chain was profiled in a study of blood T cell repertoires in COVID-19. Whole-study context: Specimens from acute and convalescent COVID-19 originated in the United States, Italy and Spain. T cells, B-cell-depleted T cells, or PBMCs supplied cDNA or gDNA.

The CDR3 sequence is 13 residues long. Trimming left V 6 bases short and J 6 bases short, with 15 bases between. In the original processing: Amplification with reference gene primers provided the estimates of nucleated cell counts. The table came from immunoSEQ multiplex PCR; TCRdb's copy has only in-frame clones and leaves some out. The V and J calls and clone size were taken over from that table, and D and trimming were inferred from the DNA. This sample has about 160,000 clones, with 80% to 90% found just once. The V and J genes are TRBV12-3 or TRBV12-4 and TRBJ2-7; D perhaps matches TRBD2 (5 bases). The sample comprised peripheral blood. The TCR comes from a woman aged 70-85 years with acute or convalescent COVID-19. The CDR3, as DNA: TGTGCCAGCAGCACCAGGCGGACTGGCGAGCAGTACTTC. It codes for CASSTRRTGEQYF.